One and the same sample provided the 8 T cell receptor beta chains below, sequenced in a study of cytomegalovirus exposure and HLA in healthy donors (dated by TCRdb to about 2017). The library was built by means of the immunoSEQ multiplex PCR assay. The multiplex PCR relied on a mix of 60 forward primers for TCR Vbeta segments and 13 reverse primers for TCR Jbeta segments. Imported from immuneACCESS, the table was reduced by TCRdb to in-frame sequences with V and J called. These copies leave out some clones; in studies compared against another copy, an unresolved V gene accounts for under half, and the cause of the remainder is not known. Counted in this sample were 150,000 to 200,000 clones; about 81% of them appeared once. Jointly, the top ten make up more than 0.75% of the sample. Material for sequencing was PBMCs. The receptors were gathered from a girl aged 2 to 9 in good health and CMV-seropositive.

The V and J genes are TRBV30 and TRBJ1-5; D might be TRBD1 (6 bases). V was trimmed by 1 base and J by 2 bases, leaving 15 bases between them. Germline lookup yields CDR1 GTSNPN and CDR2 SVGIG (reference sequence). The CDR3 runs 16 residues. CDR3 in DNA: TGTGCCTGGAGTGAGGTTGGGGGCTGGGGCAATCAGCCCCAGCATTTT. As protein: CAWSEVGGWGNQPQHF. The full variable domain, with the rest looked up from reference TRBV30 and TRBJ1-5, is SQTIHQWPATLVQPVGSPLSLECTVEGTSNPNLYWYRQAAGRGLQLLFYSVGIGQISSEVPQNLSASRPQDRQFILSSKKLLLSDSGFYLCAWSEVGGWGNQPQHFGDGTRLSIL.

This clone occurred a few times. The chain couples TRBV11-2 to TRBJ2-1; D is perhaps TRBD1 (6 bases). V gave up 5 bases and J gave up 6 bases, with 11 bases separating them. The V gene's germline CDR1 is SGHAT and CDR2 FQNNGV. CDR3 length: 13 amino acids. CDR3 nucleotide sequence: TGTGCCAGCAGCCAGGGGCTCCTCAATGAGCAGTTCTTC. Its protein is CASSQGLLNEQFF.

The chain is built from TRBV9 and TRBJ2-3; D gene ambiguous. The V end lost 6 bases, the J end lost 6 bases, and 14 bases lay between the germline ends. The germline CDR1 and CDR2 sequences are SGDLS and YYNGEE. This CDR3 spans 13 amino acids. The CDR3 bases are TGTGCCAGCAAGCCCTCCTCATTCGATACGCAGTATTTT. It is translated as CASKPSSFDTQYF.

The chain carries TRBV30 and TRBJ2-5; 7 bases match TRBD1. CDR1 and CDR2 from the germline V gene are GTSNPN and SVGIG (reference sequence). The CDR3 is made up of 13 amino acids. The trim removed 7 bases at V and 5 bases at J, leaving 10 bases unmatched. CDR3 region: CAYYRGSGETQYF. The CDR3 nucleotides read TGTGCCTATTACAGGGGATCGGGGGAGACCCAGTACTTC.

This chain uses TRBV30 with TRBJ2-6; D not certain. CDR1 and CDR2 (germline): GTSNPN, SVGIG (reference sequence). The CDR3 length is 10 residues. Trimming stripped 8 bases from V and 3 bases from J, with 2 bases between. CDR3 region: CALGANVLTF. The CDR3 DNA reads TGTGCCCTTGGGGCCAACGTCCTGACTTTC.

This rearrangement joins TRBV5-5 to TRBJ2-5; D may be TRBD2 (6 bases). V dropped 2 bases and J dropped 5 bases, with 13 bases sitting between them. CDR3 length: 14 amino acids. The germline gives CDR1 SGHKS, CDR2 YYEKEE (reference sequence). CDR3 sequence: CASSFPGAGETQYF. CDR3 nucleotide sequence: TGTGCCAGCAGCTTTCCGGGAGCCGGCGAGACCCAGTACTTC.

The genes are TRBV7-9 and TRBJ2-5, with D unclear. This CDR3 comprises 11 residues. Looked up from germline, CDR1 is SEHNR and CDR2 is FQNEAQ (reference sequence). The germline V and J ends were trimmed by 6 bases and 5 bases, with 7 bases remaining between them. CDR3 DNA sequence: TGTGCCAGCAGGTTTAGTGAGACCCAGTACTTC. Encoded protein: CASRFSETQYF.

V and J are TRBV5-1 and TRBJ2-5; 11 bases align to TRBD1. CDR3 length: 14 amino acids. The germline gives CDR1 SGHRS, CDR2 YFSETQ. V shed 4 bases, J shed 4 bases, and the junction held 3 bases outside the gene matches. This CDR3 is CASSPDRGRETQYF. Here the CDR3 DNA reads TGCGCCAGCAGCCCGGACAGGGGGCGAGAGACCCAGTACTTC.